These 6 T cell receptor beta chains originate from one sample sequenced in a study of blood T cell repertoires in COVID-19 (dated by TCRdb to the early 2020s). Preparation of the library involved the immunoSEQ multiplex PCR assay. The table was pulled from immuneACCESS by TCRdb, which kept in-frame rearrangements only. Such tables lose some clones; where checked, under half of the loss comes from unresolved V genes, and the rest has no known cause. In this sample the table shows about 54,000 clones, 87% of which occur a single time. The ten largest make up roughly 3.9% of the sample. The sequencing input was peripheral blood. The receptors were gathered from a man between 35 and 55 years old with COVID-19, enrolled during active disease.

This clone was picked up one time. Distinct nucleotide sequences in the sample also encode this CDR3. The chain carries TRBV30 and TRBJ1-5; 8 nucleotides agree with TRBD1. The CDR3 consists of 14 residues. The V and J ends lost 2 bases and 2 bases, in that order; junction bases with no gene match: 2. CDR1 and CDR2 (germline): GTSNPN, SVGIG (reference sequence). The CDR3 nucleotides are TGTGCCTGGAGTTTACAGGGGGGCAATCAGCCCCAGCATTTT. This sequence encodes CAWSLQGGNQPQHF.

V usage is TRBV7-3 and J usage is TRBJ2-3; no reliable D call. Trimming removed 1 base at V and 0 bases at J, with 11 bases between. Looked up from germline, CDR1 is SGHTA and CDR2 is FQGTGA. The CDR3 has 16 amino acids. CDR3 nucleotides: TGTGCCAGCAGCTTAAGTCCAGGTTCTAGCACAGATACGCAGTATTTT. It encodes CASSLSPGSSTDTQYF. Full variable domain (missing parts from reference TRBV7-3 and TRBJ2-3): GAGVSQTPSNKVTEKGKYVELRCDPISGHTALYWYRQSLGQGPEFLIYFQGTGAADDSGLPNDRFFAVRPEGSVSTLKIQRTERGDSAVYLCASSLSPGSSTDTQYFGPGTRLTVL.

V gene TRBV30 combines with J gene TRBJ2-7; D is perhaps TRBD2 (5 bases). Germline CDR1 is GTSNPN and CDR2 is SVGIG (reference sequence). The ends were cut back, 5 bases at V and 4 bases at J, with 15 bases in the middle. This CDR3 is 13 amino acids long. CDR3 sequence reads: CAWERESRYEQYF. CDR3 in DNA: TGTGCCTGGGAAAGGGAGTCTCGTTACGAGCAGTACTTC.

The rearrangement links TRBV2 to TRBJ1-5; D possibly corresponds to TRBD1 (5 bases). V was pared by 3 bases and J by 2 bases, with 14 bases between. Germline loops: CDR1 SNHLY, CDR2 FYNNEI. There are 16 residues in the CDR3. The CDR3 here is CASSDGRTTGNQPQHF. The CDR3 bases are TGTGCCAGCAGTGACGGACGGACAACAGGCAATCAGCCCCAGCATTTT. Complete variable domain (other parts from reference TRBV2 and TRBJ1-5): EPEVTQTPSHQVTQMGQEVILRCVPISNHLYFYWYRQILGQKVEFLVSFYNNEISEKSEIFDDQFSVERPDGSNFTLKIRSTKLEDSAMYFCASSDGRTTGNQPQHFGDGTRLSIL.

With respect to this clone: The sample contains more than one DNA sequence encoding this CDR3. The genes are TRBV5-1 and TRBJ2-7; D is undetermined. Germline lookup yields CDR1 SGHRS and CDR2 YFSETQ. The CDR3 spans 11 residues. Trimming removed 3 bases at V and 4 bases at J, with 5 bases between. CDR3 coding DNA: TGCGCCAGCAGCTCAACTTACGAGCAGTACTTC. Encoded protein: CASSSTYEQYF.

This rearrangement joins TRBV3-1 (or the pseudogene TRBV3-2) to TRBJ1-6; TRBD1 agrees at 8 bases. The V gene end was trimmed by 2 bases and the J gene end by 7 bases; junction bases not matched to a gene: 10. Germline V gives CDR1 LGHDT, CDR2 YNNKEL (reference sequence). The CDR3 totals 17 residues. The CDR3 spells CASSQNHGTGQNSPLHF. The CDR3, as DNA: TGTGCCAGCAGCCAAAATCATGGGACAGGCCAAAATTCACCCCTCCACTTT.